The entry that follows covers one T cell receptor (beta chain) sequence. The antigen remains unidentified. This record belongs to a study of OX40 agonist ivuxolimab in advanced cancers. As for the study in general: Dose-escalation patients were diagnosed with hepatocellular carcinoma, melanoma, renal cell cancer or head and neck cancer. Prior checkpoint blockade (anti-PD-1, anti-PD-L1 or anti-CTLA-4) was permitted; 40% had it.

TCRdb's table, derived via immunoSEQ multiplex PCR, lists solely in-frame clones and lacks some. The sample has some 43,000 clones, about 87% seen once. Findings of the study overall: Among the lowest peripheral clonal expansion occurred in 0.1-3.0 mg/kg partial responders. Nonresponders, in some cases, also had low normalized T-cell clonal expansion.

This TCR derives from an adult with an advanced solid tumor such as melanoma, head and neck, liver or kidney cancer. The specimen comprised CD4+ or CD8+ T cells sorted from blood, sampled in a trial of the OX40 agonist ivuxolimab.

Written as DNA, the CDR3 is TGTGCCAGCAGCGTAATAGCGGGGAGCACAGATACGCAGTATTTT. Translation gives CASSVIAGSTDTQYF. This sequence joins TRBV9 and TRBJ2-3; TRBD2 aligns across 8 bases. This CDR3 has 15 amino acids. Germline-derived CDR1 and CDR2 are SGDLS and YYNGEE. Trimming at V came to 1 base and at J to 0 bases, leaving 1 base not matched to a gene.